This T cell receptor beta chain was sequenced for a study of PD-1 blockade in classical Hodgkin lymphoma. Per germline, CDR1 SGHTA and CDR2 FQGNSA. V was pared by 6 bases and J by 1 base, with 18 bases between. CDR3 length: 16 residues. TCRdb's table, derived via immunoSEQ multiplex PCR, lists solely in-frame clones and lacks some. The sample holds around 30,000 clones, roughly 89% seen once. As for time point: newly diagnosed, previously untreated cHL patient sample. By magnetic negative selection, CD4+ T cells were purified from thawed PBMCs. This TCR came from a human donor with classical Hodgkin lymphoma. The genes are TRBV7-2 and TRBJ1-1; no firm D call. Sequenced: CD4+ T cells from blood. Here the CDR3 reads CASSYRTQMQNTEAFF. DNA of the CDR3: TGTGCCAGCAGTTATCGAACCCAAATGCAGAACACTGAAGCTTTCTTT.